One sample yielded the 15 T cell receptor beta chains listed below, sequenced in a study of T cell responses to AZD1222 COVID-19 vaccine. Libraries were prepared by immunoSEQ multiplex PCR; TCRdb keeps only in-frame clonotypes and omits some of them. The data contain roughly 150,000 clones, more than 85% of them singletons. This sample comprised peripheral blood, obtained on day 0 of AZD1222 vaccination. Receptor source: an adult in good health.

The CDR3 loop reads CASSTTSGQGYYGYTF. The CDR3 coding sequence is TGCGCCAGCAGCACAACTTCGGGACAGGGGTACTATGGCTACACCTTC. V gene TRBV10-2 combines with J gene TRBJ1-2; 10 bases line up with TRBD1. CDR3 length: 16 amino acids. V dropped 6 bases and J dropped 3; count of bases not matched to a gene: 10. CDR1 is WSHSY and CDR2 is SAAADI in the germline V gene.

The chain is built from TRBV11-3 and TRBJ1-4, with D hard to call. V was trimmed by 5 bases and J by 8 bases, leaving 12 bases between them. Germline CDR1 and CDR2: SGHNT and YENEEA. The CDR3 extends over 13 amino acids. CDR3: CASSRGPGEKLFF. The CDR3 DNA reads as TGTGCCAGCAGCCGTGGACCGGGCGAAAAACTGTTTTTT.

The CDR3 DNA is TGTGCCAGTAGTATCTTCAGGGGGCCGGAAGCTTTCTTT. Its translation is CASSIFRGPEAFF. The chain uses TRBV19 and TRBJ1-1; 8 bases agree with TRBD1. Germline V gene data show CDR1 as LNHDA and CDR2 as SQIVND (reference sequence). The CDR3 sequence is 13 residues long. The J segment lost 8 bases and the V segment lost 3 bases, leaving 5 bases of the junction unmatched.

This chain links TRBV2 with TRBJ1-2, with D possibly TRBD1 on 6 matching bases. V was trimmed by 8 bases and J by 8 bases, leaving 15 bases between them. CDR3 size: 12 residues. Germline loops: CDR1 SNHLY, CDR2 FYNNEI. CDR3 residues: CASHRARVGYTF. The CDR3 region has the DNA TGTGCCAGCCACAGGGCTAGAGTGGGCTACACCTTC.

The chain couples TRBV27 to TRBJ1-1; D gene uncertain. The germline V and J ends were trimmed by 1 base and 4 bases, with 13 bases remaining between them. There are 15 residues in the CDR3. CDR1 is MNHEY and CDR2 is SMNVEV in the germline V gene (reference sequence). The CDR3 DNA sequence: TGTGCCAGCAGTTTATATCCAGCCCTGAGCACTGAAGCTTTCTTT. Translated: CASSLYPALSTEAFF.

The CDR3 protein is CSVGGENNQPQHF. The CDR3 DNA follows: TGCAGCGTTGGGGGGGAAAACAATCAGCCCCAGCATTTT. The chain carries TRBV29-1 and TRBJ1-5, with D possibly matching TRBD1 (5 bases). CDR1 and CDR2 from the germline V gene are SQVTM and ANQGSEA. The CDR3 sequence is 13 residues long. The V and J ends lost 4 bases and 3 bases respectively, with 10 bases between them. Supplemented by reference TRBV29-1 and TRBJ1-5, the full variable domain reads SAVISQKPSRDICQRGTSLTIQCQVDSQVTMMFWYRQQPGQSLTLIATANQGSEATYESGFVIDKFPISRPNLTFSTLTVSNMSPEDSSIYLCSVGGENNQPQHFGDGTRLSIL.

This chain uses TRBV12-3 or TRBV12-4 with TRBJ1-6; D gene unclear. There are 11 residues in the CDR3. Trimming cost V 3 bases and J 10 bases, with 4 bases left between them. The CDR3 reads CASSFQSPLHF. DNA of the CDR3: TGTGCCAGCAGTTTTCAGTCACCCCTCCACTTT.

This clone occurred once. The chain couples TRBV9 to TRBJ2-2, with 9 positions matching TRBD1. Trimming removed 4 bases from V and 7 bases from J; junction bases left unmatched: 5. This CDR3 region has 14 residues. CDR1 and CDR2 (germline): SGDLS, YYNGEE. CDR3 sequence (DNA): TGTGCCAGCAGCACCAGGACAGGGGTCGGGGAGCTGTTTTTT. The encoded protein is CASSTRTGVGELFF.

The V and J genes are TRBV19 and TRBJ2-7, with D possibly TRBD2 on 6 matching bases. Trimming pared 10 bases from V and 2 bases from J, leaving 12 bases between. This CDR3 spans 12 amino acids. Germline V gene sequence: CDR1 LNHDA, CDR2 SQIVND (reference sequence). The CDR3 is CATAGGTYEQYF. As DNA, the CDR3 is TGTGCCACCGCCGGGGGAACCTACGAGCAGTACTTC.

The rearrangement uses TRBV5-4 and TRBJ1-4; tentative D call: TRBD1 (6 bases). V lost 1 base and J lost 8, with 12 bases in between. CDR3 size: 14 residues. Germline CDR1 reads SGHNT; CDR2 reads YYREEE (reference sequence). The DNA of the CDR3 is TGTGCCAGCAGCTTGCAGGGGCTTCAGGAAAAACTGTTTTTT. Its translation: CASSLQGLQEKLFF. The whole variable domain, remainder taken from reference TRBV5-4 and TRBJ1-4, is ETGVTQSPTHLIKTRGQQVTLRCSSQSGHNTVSWYQQALGQGPQFIFQYYREEENGRGNFPPRFSGLQFPNYSSELNVNALELDDSALYLCASSLQGLQEKLFFGSGTQLSVL.

The sample holds a few counts of this clone. This chain connects TRBV9 to TRBJ2-7, with a weak D call TRBD2 (6 bases). Germline V CDR1 and CDR2: SGDLS, YYNGEE. The CDR3 loop spans 15 amino acids. Trimming stripped 4 bases from V and 2 bases from J, with 16 bases between. CDR3: CASSSGGGSPYEQYF. CDR3 sequence (DNA): TGTGCCAGCAGCTCAGGTGGAGGGTCCCCCTACGAGCAGTACTTC.

This clone has more than one count but fewer than ten. This chain connects TRBV4-1 to TRBJ1-1; D perhaps matches TRBD1 (6 bases). The V and J ends lost 7 bases and 0 bases respectively, with 15 bases between them. Germline CDR1 is MGHRA and CDR2 is YSYEKL. This CDR3 is built from 15 residues. The CDR3 here is CASNPTGAMNTEAFF. Here the CDR3 DNA reads TGCGCCAGCAACCCGACAGGCGCCATGAACACTGAAGCTTTCTTT.

This clone showed up just a few times. The chain recombines TRBV6-5 with TRBJ2-1; 7 nucleotides match TRBD1. From germline, CDR1 is MNHEY and CDR2 SVGAGI. Trimming cost V 7 bases and J 13 bases; bases outside gene matches: 7. This CDR3 has 11 residues. The CDR3 DNA reads TGTGCCAGCACACAAGGGGGCCTCCAGTTCTTC. Translating it yields CASTQGGLQFF.

The chain uses TRBV13 and TRBJ2-1; TRBD2 matches at 13 bases. The CDR3 totals 17 residues. The J segment lost 7 bases and the V segment lost 5 bases, leaving 11 bases of the junction unmatched. Germline CDR1 and CDR2: PRHDT and FYEKMQ (reference sequence). CDR3 residues: CASSPIRGLAGTNEQFF. DNA for the CDR3: TGTGCCAGCAGCCCAATTAGGGGACTAGCGGGAACAAATGAGCAGTTCTTC.

The chain joins TRBV10-3 to TRBJ2-3; D is uncertain. This CDR3 region has 12 residues. The V and J ends lost 2 bases and 6 bases respectively, with 6 bases between them. Germline assignment: CDR1 ENHRY and CDR2 SYGVKD. CDR3 nucleotides: TGTGCCATCAGTGAGAGGAAGGATACGCAGTATTTT. Translation: CAISERKDTQYF.